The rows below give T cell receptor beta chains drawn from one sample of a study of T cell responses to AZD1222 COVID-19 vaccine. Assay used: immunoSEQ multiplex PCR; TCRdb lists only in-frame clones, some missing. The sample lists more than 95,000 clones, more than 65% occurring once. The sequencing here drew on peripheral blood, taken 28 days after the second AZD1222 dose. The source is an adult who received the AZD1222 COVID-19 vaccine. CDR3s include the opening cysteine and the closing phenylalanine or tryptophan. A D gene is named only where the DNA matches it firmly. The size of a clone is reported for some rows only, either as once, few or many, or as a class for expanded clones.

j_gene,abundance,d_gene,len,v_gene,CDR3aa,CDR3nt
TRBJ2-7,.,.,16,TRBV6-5,CASSSLKSVSSYEQYF,TGTGCCAGCAGTTCGCTTAAATCCGTGAGCTCCTACGAGCAGTACTTC
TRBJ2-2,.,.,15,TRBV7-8,CASSLVGGFTGELFF,TGTGCCAGCAGCTTAGTTGGGGGGTTCACCGGGGAGCTGTTTTTT
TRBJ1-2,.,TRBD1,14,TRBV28,CASRGQDPNYGYTF,TGTGCCAGCAGAGGACAGGACCCTAACTATGGCTACACCTTC
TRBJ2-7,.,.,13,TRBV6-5,CASGGGRNYEQYF,TGTGCCAGCGGAGGGGGGCGTAACTACGAGCAGTACTTC
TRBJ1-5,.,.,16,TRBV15,CATSKGTAGDNQPQHF,TGTGCCACCAGCAAGGGGACTGCCGGCGACAATCAGCCCCAGCATTTT
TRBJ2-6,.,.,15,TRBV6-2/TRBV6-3,CASSYLGAGANVLTF,TGTGCCAGCAGTTACTTAGGTGCCGGGGCCAACGTCCTGACTTTC
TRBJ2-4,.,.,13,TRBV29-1,CSVEGGSKNIQYF,TGCAGCGTTGAAGGGGGGAGCAAAAACATTCAGTACTTC
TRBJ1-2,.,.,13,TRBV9,CASSLTDNYGYTF,TGTGCCAGCAGCTTGACAGATAACTATGGCTACACCTTC
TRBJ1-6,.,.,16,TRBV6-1,CASSEVGPRYNSPLHF,TGTGCCAGCAGTGAAGTGGGACCGCGGTATAATTCACCCCTCCACTTT
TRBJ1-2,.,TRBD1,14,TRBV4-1,CASSQADRGNGYTF,TGCGCCAGCAGCCAAGCGGACAGGGGCAATGGCTACACCTTC
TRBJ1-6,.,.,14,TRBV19,CASSVGQTNSPLHF,TGTGCCAGTAGCGTCGGACAAACAAATTCACCCCTCCACTTT
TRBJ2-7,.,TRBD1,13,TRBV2,CASRPGQSYEQYF,TGTGCCAGCAGGCCGGGACAGTCCTACGAGCAGTACTTC
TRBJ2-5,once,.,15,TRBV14,CASSRADYNQETQYF,TGTGCCAGCAGCCGCGCGGACTATAACCAAGAGACCCAGTACTTC
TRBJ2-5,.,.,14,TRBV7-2,CASSPQGHQETQYF,TGTGCCAGCAGCCCCCAGGGTCATCAAGAGACCCAGTACTTC
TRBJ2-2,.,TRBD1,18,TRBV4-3,CASSHETTGIINTGELFF,TGCGCCAGCAGCCATGAGACGACAGGGATCATTAACACCGGGGAGCTGTTTTTT
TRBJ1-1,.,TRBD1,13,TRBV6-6,CASRRQGVTEAFF,TGTGCCAGCAGGAGACAGGGGGTAACTGAAGCTTTCTTT
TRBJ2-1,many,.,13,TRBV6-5,CASSSQEYNEQFF,TGTGCCAGCTCCTCACAGGAGTACAATGAGCAGTTCTTC
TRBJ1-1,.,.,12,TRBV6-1,CASSETYTEAFF,TGTGCCAGCAGTGAAACGTACACTGAAGCTTTCTTT
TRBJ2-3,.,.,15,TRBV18,CASSPGDRRADTQYF,TGTGCCAGCTCACCCGGAGACAGAAGGGCAGATACGCAGTATTTT
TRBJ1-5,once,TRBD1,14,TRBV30,CAWSLDRGSQPQHF,TGTGCCTGGAGTTTGGACAGGGGGAGTCAGCCCCAGCATTTT
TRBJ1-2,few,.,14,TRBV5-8,CASSWGGDILSYTF,TGTGCCAGCAGCTGGGGGGGGGACATTCTAAGCTACACCTTC
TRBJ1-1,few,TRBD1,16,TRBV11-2,CASSPVVWDRTSTAFF,TGTGCCAGCAGCCCAGTGGTCTGGGACAGGACTTCTACGGCTTTCTTT
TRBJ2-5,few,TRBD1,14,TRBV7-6,CASSPQDRVETQYF,TGTGCCAGCAGCCCCCAGGACAGGGTAGAGACCCAGTACTTC
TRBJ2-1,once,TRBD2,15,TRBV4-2,CASSRGSSGENEQFF,TGTGCCAGCAGCCGTGGGAGTAGCGGGGAAAATGAGCAGTTCTTC
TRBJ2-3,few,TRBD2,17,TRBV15,CATSRGSGGSSTDTQYF,TGTGCCACCAGCAGAGGTAGCGGGGGGTCCAGCACAGATACGCAGTATTTT
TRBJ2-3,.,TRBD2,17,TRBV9,CASSGGLAGGSINTQYF,TGTGCCAGCAGCGGAGGACTAGCGGGGGGTTCGATCAATACGCAGTATTTT
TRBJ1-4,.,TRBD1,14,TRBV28,CASSTQGGGKKLFF,TGTGCCAGCAGTACACAGGGGGGAGGTAAAAAACTGTTTTTT
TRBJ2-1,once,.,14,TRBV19,CASSIQLTYNEQFF,TGTGCCAGTAGTATTCAGCTAACCTACAATGAGCAGTTCTTC
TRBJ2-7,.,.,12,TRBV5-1,CASSSSFYEQYF,TGCGCCAGCAGCTCGAGTTTTTACGAGCAGTACTTC
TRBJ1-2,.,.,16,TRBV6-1,CASSADRTGFRNGYTF,TGTGCCAGCAGTGCAGACAGGACTGGATTCCGGAATGGCTACACCTTC
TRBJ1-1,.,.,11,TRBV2,CASTLAVEAFF,TGTGCCAGCACCTTAGCAGTTGAAGCTTTCTTT
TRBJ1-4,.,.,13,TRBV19,CASSETWNEKLFF,TGTGCCAGCTCGGAGACCTGGAATGAAAAACTGTTTTTT
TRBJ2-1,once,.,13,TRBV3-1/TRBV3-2,CASSVGQRSGQFF,TGTGCCAGCAGCGTAGGACAGCGATCTGGGCAGTTCTTC
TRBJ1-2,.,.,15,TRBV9,CASSPDPPYNYGYTF,TGTGCCAGCAGCCCTGACCCTCCTTACAACTATGGCTACACCTTC
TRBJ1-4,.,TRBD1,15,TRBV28,CASSYRQGDSEKLFF,TGTGCCAGCAGTTACCGACAGGGAGATAGTGAAAAACTGTTTTTT
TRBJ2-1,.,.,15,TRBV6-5,CASIPAGSSYNEQFF,TGTGCCAGCATCCCGGCGGGGAGCTCCTACAATGAGCAGTTCTTC
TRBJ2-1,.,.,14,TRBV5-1,CASSLEVNYNEQFF,TGCGCCAGCAGCTTGGAAGTCAACTACAATGAGCAGTTCTTC
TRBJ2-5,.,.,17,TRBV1,CTSSQDQTGRSQETQYF,TGCACCAGCAGCCAAGATCAAACGGGCCGCTCCCAAGAGACCCAGTACTTC
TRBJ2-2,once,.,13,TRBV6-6,CASSYLGSGELFF,TGTGCCAGCAGTTACCTGGGGTCCGGGGAGCTGTTTTTT
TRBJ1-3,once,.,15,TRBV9,CASSLQGQSGNTIYF,TGTGCCAGCAGCCTACAGGGACAATCTGGAAACACCATATATTTT
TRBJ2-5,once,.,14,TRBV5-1,CASKITQGFETQYF,TGCGCCAGCAAGATTACACAAGGGTTTGAGACCCAGTACTTC
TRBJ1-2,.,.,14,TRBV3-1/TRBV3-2,CASSQEGALYGYTF,TGTGCCAGCAGCCAAGAGGGGGCACTCTATGGCTACACCTTC
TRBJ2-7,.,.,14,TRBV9,CASSPDGLGYEQYF,TGTGCCAGCAGCCCTGACGGCCTCGGGTACGAGCAGTACTTC
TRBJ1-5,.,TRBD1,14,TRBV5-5,CASSWGQGNQPQHF,TGTGCCAGCAGCTGGGGACAGGGCAATCAGCCCCAGCATTTT
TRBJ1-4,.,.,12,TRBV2,CASSAMSGPLFF,TGTGCCAGCAGTGCCATGTCAGGCCCGCTGTTTTTT
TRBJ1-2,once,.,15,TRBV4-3,CASSQGARQSYGYTF,TGCGCCAGCAGCCAAGGAGCCCGACAAAGCTATGGCTACACCTTC
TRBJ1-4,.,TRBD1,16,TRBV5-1,CASSLEGTGSPEKLFF,TGCGCCAGCAGCTTGGAGGGGACAGGGTCCCCTGAAAAACTGTTTTTT
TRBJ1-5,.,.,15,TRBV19,CASCEQGYSNQPQHF,TGTGCCAGTTGCGAGCAGGGTTATAGCAATCAGCCCCAGCATTTT
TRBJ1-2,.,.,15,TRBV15,CATSRDWTGASGYTF,TGTGCCACCAGCAGAGATTGGACGGGGGCAAGTGGCTACACCTTC
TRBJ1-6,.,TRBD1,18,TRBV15,CATSREGGRDSYNSPLHF,TGTGCCACCAGCAGGGAAGGGGGCAGGGATTCCTATAATTCACCCCTCCACTTT